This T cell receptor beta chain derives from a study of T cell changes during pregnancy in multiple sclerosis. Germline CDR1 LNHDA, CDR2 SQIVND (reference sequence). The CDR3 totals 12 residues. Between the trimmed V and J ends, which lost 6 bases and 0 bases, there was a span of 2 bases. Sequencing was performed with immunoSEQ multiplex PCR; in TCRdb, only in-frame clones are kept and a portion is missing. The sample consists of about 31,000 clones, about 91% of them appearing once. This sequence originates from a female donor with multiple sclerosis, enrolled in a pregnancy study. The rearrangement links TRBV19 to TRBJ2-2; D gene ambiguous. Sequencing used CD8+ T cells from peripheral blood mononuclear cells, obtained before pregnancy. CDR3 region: CASSANTGELFF. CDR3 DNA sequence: TGTGCCAGTAGCGCGAACACCGGGGAGCTGTTTTTT.